The 16 T cell receptor beta chains reported below all come from one sample, sequenced in a study of OX40 agonist ivuxolimab in advanced cancers. The assay was immunoSEQ multiplex PCR, and TCRdb's table has in-frame clones only and misses some. The sample lists roughly 70,000 clones, around 85% seen once, with less than 5% in the top ten. Sequencing was performed on CD4+ or CD8+ T cells sorted from blood, taken in a trial of the OX40 agonist ivuxolimab. The receptors were gathered from an adult with an advanced solid tumor such as melanoma, head and neck, liver or kidney cancer.

V is TRBV6-4 and J is TRBJ2-2, with a weak D call TRBD2 (6 bases). V dropped 6 bases and J dropped 0 bases, with 11 bases sitting between them. Germline assignment: CDR1 MRHNA and CDR2 SNTAGT. The CDR3 consists of 15 residues. CDR3 protein: CASSPRDSNTGELFF. For the CDR3, the DNA is TGTGCCAGCAGCCCGCGGGACTCGAACACCGGGGAGCTGTTTTTT.

V is TRBV2 and J is TRBJ1-1; maybe TRBD1 (5 bases). The CDR3 spans 13 residues. With 6 bases removed from V and 5 bases from J, the gap between germline ends came to 13 bases. From germline, CDR1 is SNHLY and CDR2 FYNNEI. CDR3 coding DNA: TGTGCCAGCAGCGCCGACAGCTGGACTGAAGCTTTCTTT. Translated, it gives CASSADSWTEAFF.

This chain links TRBV18 with TRBJ2-2; 11 bases match TRBD2. Germline V gene sequence: CDR1 KGHSH, CDR2 LQKENI. The length of the CDR3 is 16 residues. Trimming removed 4 bases from V and 3 bases from J; junction bases left unmatched: 4. In DNA form, the CDR3 reads TGTGCCAGCTCACTCAGGGGACTAGCGGACACCGGGGAGCTGTTTTTT. Amino acid sequence: CASSLRGLADTGELFF. The complete variable domain, with remaining parts taken from reference TRBV18 and TRBJ2-2, reads NAGVMQNPRHLVRRRGQEARLRCSPMKGHSHVYWYRQLPEEGLKFMVYLQKENIIDESGMPKERFSAEFPKEGPSILRIQQVVRGDSAAYFCASSLRGLADTGELFFGEGSRLTVL.

This clone turned up a few times. The chain carries TRBV6-6 and TRBJ2-7, with TRBD1 matching over 9 bases. The CDR3 is 15 residues long. Germline V gene sequence: CDR1 MNHNY, CDR2 SVGAGI (reference sequence). After removal of 8 bases from V and 2 bases from J, the junction contained 10 bases not matched to a gene. This chain's CDR3 is CASGMTGGTTYEQYF. The DNA for the CDR3 is TGTGCCAGCGGGATGACAGGGGGGACCACCTACGAGCAGTACTTC.

The chain combines TRBV5-5 with TRBJ1-2, with D hard to call. CDR1 and CDR2 (germline): SGHKS, YYEKEE (reference sequence). V lost 4 bases to trimming and J lost 0 bases, with 10 bases between them. The CDR3 spans 14 residues. CDR3 DNA sequence: TGTGCCAGCAGCCTTACTAGAGCTAACTATGGCTACACCTTC. Amino acids: CASSLTRANYGYTF.

The V and J genes are TRBV7-9 and TRBJ1-4; 7 bases line up with TRBD1. Germline CDR1 reads SEHNR; CDR2 reads FQNEAQ (reference sequence). The CDR3 sequence is 14 residues long. V shed 3 bases, J shed 3 bases, and the junction held 1 base outside the gene matches. CDR3 DNA: TGTGCCAGCAGCTTGGGACAGCCTAATGAAAAACTGTTTTTT. Translating it yields CASSLGQPNEKLFF.

The chain is built from TRBV14 and TRBJ2-7; 8 nucleotides match TRBD2. The CDR3 spans 17 residues. Germline-derived CDR1 and CDR2 are SGHDN and FVKESK. Trimming at V came to 1 base and at J to 2 bases, leaving 10 bases not matched to a gene. CDR3 protein: CASSQVAGGIAAYEQYF. Here the CDR3 DNA reads TGTGCCAGCAGCCAAGTTGCGGGGGGTATCGCGGCCTACGAGCAGTACTTC.

The V and J genes are TRBV29-1 and TRBJ1-1, with 9 positions matching TRBD1. Germline-derived CDR1 and CDR2 are SQVTM and ANQGSEA. The CDR3 length is 15 residues. Germline trimming cut 7 bases from V and 3 bases from J; bases unmatched to any gene: 12. The CDR3 DNA reads TGCAGCGCCCCGGGACAGGGAGGGGCGGACACTGAAGCTTTCTTT. Protein sequence: CSAPGQGGADTEAFF. Variable domain in full (rest from reference TRBV29-1 and TRBJ1-1): SAVISQKPSRDICQRGTSLTIQCQVDSQVTMMFWYRQQPGQSLTLIATANQGSEATYESGFVIDKFPISRPNLTFSTLTVSNMSPEDSSIYLCSAPGQGGADTEAFFGQGTRLTVV.

The gene calls are TRBV25-1 and TRBJ2-7; TRBD1 aligns across 9 bases. V lost 8 bases, J lost 3 bases, and 8 bases stayed unmatched. Germline V lookup: CDR1 MGHDK, CDR2 SYGVNS. The CDR3 is 14 residues long. The CDR3 DNA sequence: TGTGCCAGCGGGAAACAGGGGGCGATCTACGAGCAGTACTTC. As protein: CASGKQGAIYEQYF.

J is TRBJ2-5 and V is TRBV19; D possibly corresponds to TRBD2 (6 bases). CDR3 length equals 16 residues. V gave up 5 bases and J gave up 0 bases, with 16 bases separating them. Germline CDR1 and CDR2: LNHDA and SQIVND (reference sequence). Written as DNA, the CDR3 is TGTGCCAGTAGTCAACCGGGGACTGGGTACCAAGAGACCCAGTACTTC. It encodes CASSQPGTGYQETQYF.

The table lists this clone with a few counts. This sequence joins TRBV7-8 and TRBJ2-3; the D is unclear. Germline V CDR1 and CDR2: SGHVS, FQNEAQ. The V end lost 1 base, the J end lost 0 bases, and 8 bases lay between the germline ends. The CDR3 consists of 15 residues. CDR3 bases: TGTGCCAGCAGCTTAGATAACCCTAGCACAGATACGCAGTATTTT. This gives the protein CASSLDNPSTDTQYF.

The chain is built from TRBV5-1 and TRBJ1-5, with 7 bases fitting TRBD1. Per the germline V gene, CDR1 is SGHRS and CDR2 is YFSETQ. This CDR3 comprises 15 residues. Unmatched junction bases numbered 3, after V lost 0 bases and J lost 3 bases. The DNA for the CDR3 is TGCGCCAGCAGCTTGGACAGGGGAAACAATCAGCCCCAGCATTTT. Amino acid sequence: CASSLDRGNNQPQHF.

A word on this clone: Sequence at one end of the junction differs from germline and may be a read error. J is TRBJ2-5 and V is TRBV18, with D unclear. The CDR3 is 14 amino acids. Germline-derived CDR1 and CDR2 are KGHSH and LQKENI. CDR3 loop: CASSPILQQETQYF. The CDR3 DNA follows: TGTGCCAGTTCACCAATATTGCAGCAAGAGACCCAGTACTTC.

This chain's CDR3 is CASSQDRGRADTQYF. CDR3 nucleotide sequence: TGTGCCAGCAGCCAAGACAGGGGGAGGGCAGATACGCAGTATTTT. This sequence joins TRBV7-3 and TRBJ2-3; 9 bases agree with TRBD1. Per germline, CDR1 SGHTA and CDR2 FQGTGA. After removal of 5 bases from V and 4 bases from J, the junction contained 7 bases not matched to a gene. The CDR3 is made up of 15 amino acids.

This chain links TRBV7-2 with TRBJ2-7; 7 nucleotides match TRBD1. CDR3 length equals 14 residues. Germline lookup yields CDR1 SGHTA and CDR2 FQGNSA. V was clipped by 5 bases and J by 5 bases; unmatched bases: 9. CDR3 sequence reads: CASSPSTRGNEQYF. CDR3 DNA: TGTGCCAGCAGCCCGTCCACCAGGGGGAACGAGCAGTACTTC. The whole variable domain, filled in from reference TRBV7-2 and TRBJ2-7, reads GAGVSQSPSNKVTEKGKDVELRCDPISGHTALYWYRQSLGQGLEFLIYFQGNSAPDKSGLPSDRFSAERTGGSVSTLTIQRTQQEDSAVYLCASSPSTRGNEQYFGPGTRLTVT.

The chain has TRBV19 and TRBJ1-2; possible D gene TRBD1, 5 bases. This CDR3 comprises 15 residues. V was shortened by 6 bases and J by 4 bases, with 18 bases between the two germline ends. Germline CDR1 is LNHDA and CDR2 is SQIVND (reference sequence). CDR3 region: CASRPPVPGSYGYTF. In DNA form, the CDR3 reads TGTGCCAGTAGACCCCCCGTTCCAGGGTCCTATGGCTACACCTTC.